The clone carrying this T cell receptor beta chain was observed many times. Quantitative molecular-barcoded 5'-RACE generated the TCR beta libraries. TCRdb passed the 5' RACE reads through MiXCR, listing each CDR3 protein once. In the table there are under 200,000 distinct CDR3 sequences, 10% to 15% of which are singletons. V shed 6 bases, J shed 7 bases, and the junction held 8 bases outside the gene matches. CDR3 length equals 14 residues. The sample belongs to a study of CD8 T cells in ankylosing spondylitis. This chain joins TRBV12-3 or TRBV12-4 and TRBJ2-1; 8 positions agree with TRBD1. The clonotype originates from a female donor with ankylosing spondylitis or in good health (not recorded which). The sample comprised blood, either unsorted or a sorted T cell fraction (not recorded which). Written as DNA, the CDR3 is TGTGCCAGCAGCCGGGACAGGAGATTAAATGAGCAGTTCTTC. This translates into CASSRDRRLNEQFF.